The present T cell receptor (beta chain) was sequenced within a study of T cells after yellow fever vaccination. General study points: The bulk population could contribute abundant contaminating clonotypes to FACS-sorted repertoires. The study found a weaker secondary response that peaked faster, day 5 versus 15. Clones from primary vaccination mostly reappeared after the booster (about 97% CD4, around 90% CD8).

This clonotype showed up just a few times. The antigen remains unidentified. Template switching with 5'RACE generated the TCR cDNA and added a universal primer site and UMIs. TCRdb independently ran MiXCR on the 5' RACE reads; one entry per CDR3 protein. This sample has around 610,000 distinct CDR3 sequences, with roughly 13% found just once. Germline values: CDR1 SGHVS, CDR2 FNYEAQ. This CDR3 region has 16 residues. With 1 base removed from V and 0 bases from J, the gap between germline ends came to 13 bases. The specimen comprised PBMCs, sampled on the day of the yellow fever booster vaccination. The gene calls are TRBV7-6 and TRBJ2-7, with D maybe TRBD1 (6 bases). This TCR derives from a man aged 25-45 years who received the YFV17D yellow fever vaccine. The CDR3 region is CASSLGGTRASYEQYF. CDR3 coding DNA: TGTGCCAGCAGCTTAGGAGGGACACGAGCCTCCTACGAGCAGTACTTC.